This is a list of T cell receptor beta chains from one sample in a study of cytomegalovirus exposure and HLA in healthy donors. TCRdb's copy holds only in-frame clones and misses some; the assay was immunoSEQ multiplex PCR. The data hold some 180,000 clones, with about 9% observed a single time. Material for sequencing was PBMCs. The receptors were gathered from a woman aged 25 to 39 in good health and CMV-seropositive. CDR3s leave out the opening cysteine and the closing phenylalanine or tryptophan.

v_gene	j_gene	CDR3aa
TRBV19	TRBJ1-2	ASRRWTGNNYGYT
TRBV18	TRBJ2-1	ASSRATSGTPSEQF
TRBV2	TRBJ2-5	ASSGRTGTQETQY
TRBV18	TRBJ1-2	ASSPQGQGNGYT
TRBV5-4	TRBJ1-2	ASSPDRNYGYT
TRBV30	TRBJ2-7	AWSGSRTGRSYEQY
TRBV5-1	TRBJ2-1	ASSQGDGVPRYVGSYNEQF
TRBV5-1	TRBJ1-2	ASSLGGVSTGGYT
TRBV7-6	TRBJ1-5	ASSSRPAGGQYSNQPQH
TRBV29-1	TRBJ2-7	SVQGNPHEQY
TRBV6-5	TRBJ2-5	ASSSTGGNGETQY
TRBV2	TRBJ2-1	ASQREGGNEQF
TRBV6-1	TRBJ1-1	ASGSGGVKAEAF
TRBV19	TRBJ1-2	ASSLPRGNYGYT
TRBV30	TRBJ1-1	AWREDRETTEAF
TRBV9	TRBJ2-5	ASSVEAGIETQY
TRBV5-1	TRBJ2-1	ASSRGGLISYNEQF
TRBV30	TRBJ1-3	VWNRQGRGNTIY
TRBV10-2	TRBJ2-7	ASSEFDRVSTYEQY
TRBV7-2	TRBJ2-7	ASSRTGTRSYEQY
TRBV30	TRBJ2-5	AWSVSYSETQY
TRBV6-1	TRBJ2-1	ASSLDRAGQF
TRBV2	TRBJ1-5	ASSAPGDQPQH
TRBV7-2	TRBJ2-5	ASTRDGLAGGRGQETQY
TRBV29-1	TRBJ2-5	SVEARLLETQY
TRBV7-2	TRBJ2-1	ASSLLAGVVEQF
TRBV7-8	TRBJ2-7	ASSSRDDYYYEQY
TRBV7-9	TRBJ2-3	ASSQGLAVGDTQY
TRBV7-3	TRBJ1-1	ASSFGTGPGF
TRBV19	TRBJ1-2	ASSGGPRSYT
TRBV5-1	TRBJ2-1	ASSSLAGVSYNEQF
TRBV27	TRBJ1-1	ASSRLSNKDPEAF
TRBV13	TRBJ2-7	ASSTGTSRFPYEQY
TRBV19	TRBJ2-7	ASSDRGVPYEQY
TRBV19	TRBJ1-2	ASSLSNYGYT
TRBV12-5	TRBJ2-4	ASGLVDFRDRGIQY
TRBV6-1	TRBJ2-6	ASSPNNVLT
TRBV18	TRBJ1-3	ASSLQSSGTGRRISGNTIY
TRBV19	TRBJ1-4	ASSITGFATNEKLF
TRBV5-1	TRBJ2-2	ASSKPGGDTGELF
TRBV5-1	TRBJ1-4	ASSPDRTTNEKLF
TRBV19	TRBJ1-5	ASSIGGSSNQPQH
TRBV5-1	TRBJ2-7	ASSFRPGDRGASYEQY
TRBV11-2	TRBJ2-7	ASSSGQGFSYEQY
TRBV6-1	TRBJ1-5	ASSEQGNQPQH
TRBV11-2	TRBJ1-4	ASSQGGRGEKLF
TRBV6-1	TRBJ1-1	ASGGQGYTEAF
TRBV30	TRBJ1-2	AWSSLGRNYGYT
TRBV2	TRBJ2-7	ASTLTRGEQY
TRBV6-5	TRBJ1-1	ASSPGWRAEAF
TRBV27	TRBJ2-7	ASSLSGRLAGAEQY
TRBV7-6	TRBJ2-1	ASSFNVGNEQF
TRBV7-9	TRBJ2-1	ASSGGEATAYNEQF
TRBV27	TRBJ2-5	ASSPRGDRGWETQY
TRBV9	TRBJ2-3	ASSSYPDSPNGDTQY
TRBV2	TRBJ2-2	ASSGGSGGAGELF